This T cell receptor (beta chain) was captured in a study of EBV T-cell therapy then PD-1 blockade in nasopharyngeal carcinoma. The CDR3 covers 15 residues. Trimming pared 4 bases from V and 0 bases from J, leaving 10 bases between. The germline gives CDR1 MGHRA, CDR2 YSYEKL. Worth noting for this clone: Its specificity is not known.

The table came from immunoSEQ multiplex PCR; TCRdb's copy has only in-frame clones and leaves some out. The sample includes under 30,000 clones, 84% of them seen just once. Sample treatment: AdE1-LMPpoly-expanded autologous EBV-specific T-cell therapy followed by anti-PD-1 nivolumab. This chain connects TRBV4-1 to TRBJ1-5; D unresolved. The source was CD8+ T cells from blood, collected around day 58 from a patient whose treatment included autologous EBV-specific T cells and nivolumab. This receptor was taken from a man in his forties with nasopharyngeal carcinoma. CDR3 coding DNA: TGCGCCAGCAGCCCTCTCGTAGTTAGCAATCAGCCCCAGCATTTT. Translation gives CASSPLVVSNQPQHF.